These 16 T cell receptor beta chains share one sample of origin, sequenced in a study of blood T cell repertoires in COVID-19. Measured with immunoSEQ multiplex PCR; TCRdb has only the in-frame clones, and not every one. The data contain 300,000 or so clones, 85% to 90% of them singletons. Sequenced sample: peripheral blood. The receptors derive from a man in his 70s with acute or convalescent COVID-19.

V usage is TRBV3-1 (or the pseudogene TRBV3-2) and J usage is TRBJ2-1; tentative D call: TRBD2 (5 bases). Germline CDR1 LGHDT, CDR2 YNNKEL (reference sequence). The CDR3 spans 13 residues. The V end lost 0 bases, the J end lost 13 bases, and 13 bases lay between the germline ends. CDR3 sequence (DNA): TGTGCCAGCAGCCAAGATCCGGACTTTGGACAGTTCTTC. This sequence encodes CASSQDPDFGQFF.

This clone has just a few counts. V gene TRBV25-1 combines with J gene TRBJ1-2; the match to TRBD1 covers 8 bases. V shed 5 bases and J 3 bases; nucleotides not matched to a gene: 5. The germline V gene has CDR1 MGHDK and CDR2 SYGVNS. The CDR3 covers 14 residues. The CDR3 here is CASSRAGGYYGYTF. The DNA for the CDR3 is TGTGCCAGCAGTCGAGCAGGGGGCTACTATGGCTACACCTTC.

The V call is TRBV15, the J call TRBJ1-2, with D maybe TRBD1 (5 bases). V shed 0 bases and J shed 4 bases, with 9 bases lying between them. The CDR3 is 14 amino acids. Germline V CDR1 and CDR2: LNHNV, YYDKDF (reference sequence). CDR3 coding DNA: TGTGCCACCAGCAGAGAAGGCGGGGCCTATGGCTACACCTTC. Protein product: CATSREGGAYGYTF. The whole variable domain, remainder taken from reference TRBV15 and TRBJ1-2, is DAMVIQNPRYQVTQFGKPVTLSCSQTLNHNVMYWYQQKSSQAPKLLFHYYDKDFNNEADTPDNFQSRRPNTSFCFLDIRSPGLGDTAMYLCATSREGGAYGYTFGSGTRLTVV.

The rearrangement links TRBV5-1 to TRBJ2-1, with 7 bases matching TRBD2. CDR1 is SGHRS, CDR2 YFSETQ, per germline. Trimming took 4 bases from V and 8 from J; bases not matched to a gene: 3. This CDR3 spans 12 amino acids. CDR3 coding DNA: TGCGCCAGCAGCGCTGGGGGGGATGAGCAGTTCTTC. Residues: CASSAGGDEQFF.

This rearrangement joins TRBV6-5 to TRBJ2-7, with D tentatively TRBD1 (5 bases). The ends were cut back, 6 bases at V and 4 bases at J, with 16 bases in the middle. CDR1 and CDR2 (germline): MNHEY, SVGAGI. The CDR3 covers 14 residues. The CDR3, as DNA: TGTGCCAGCAGGACACAGGTTTTTGGGTACGAGCAGTACTTC. Translation: CASRTQVFGYEQYF.

The V gene is TRBV7-2, the J gene TRBJ2-1, with a possible D match to TRBD2 (6 bases). V shed 5 bases and J shed 9 bases, with 17 bases lying between them. The CDR3 covers 14 residues. Germline CDR1 is SGHTA and CDR2 is FQGNSA. The CDR3 sequence is CASSKGTGYSEQFF. As DNA, the CDR3 is TGTGCCAGCAGCAAGGGGACTGGGTACTCTGAGCAGTTCTTC. Supplemented by reference TRBV7-2 and TRBJ2-1, the full variable domain reads GAGVSQSPSNKVTEKGKDVELRCDPISGHTALYWYRQSLGQGLEFLIYFQGNSAPDKSGLPSDRFSAERTGGSVSTLTIQRTQQEDSAVYLCASSKGTGYSEQFFGPGTRLTVL.

The rearrangement joins TRBV2 to TRBJ1-2; D perhaps matches TRBD1 (5 bases). This CDR3 comprises 14 residues. The V end lost 4 bases, the J end lost 4 bases, and 13 bases lay between the germline ends. Germline V gene data show CDR1 as SNHLY and CDR2 as FYNNEI. Written as DNA, the CDR3 is TGTGCCAGCAGTGTAGCGACAGCGCCCTATGGCTACACCTTC. Translating it yields CASSVATAPYGYTF.

The CDR3 nucleotides read TGCGCCAGCTCTACTAGCGGGAGGGCCTATGAGCAGTTCTTC. Translation gives CASSTSGRAYEQFF. V gene TRBV10-1 combines with J gene TRBJ2-1, with 13 bases aligning to TRBD2. Looked up from germline, CDR1 is WNHNN and CDR2 is SYGVQD (reference sequence). The CDR3 is 14 residues long. With 8 bases clipped from V and 8 bases from J, the junction kept 6 bases outside the gene matches.

This rearrangement joins TRBV6-5 to TRBJ1-2; 9 positions match TRBD1. V shed 4 bases, J shed 7 bases, and the junction held 10 bases outside the gene matches. The CDR3 sequence is 15 residues long. Per the germline V gene, CDR1 is MNHEY and CDR2 is SVGAGI. The CDR3 protein is CASSSRPGQGRGYTF. The CDR3 DNA reads TGTGCCAGCAGTTCCCGGCCGGGACAGGGTCGTGGCTACACCTTC.

CDR3 protein: CASSWTGGEETQYF. The DNA of the CDR3 is TGTGCCAGCAGCTGGACAGGAGGGGAAGAGACCCAGTACTTC. The chain uses TRBV7-9 and TRBJ2-5; D is perhaps TRBD1 (7 bases). Looked up from germline, CDR1 is SEHNR and CDR2 is FQNEAQ (reference sequence). V lost 4 bases, J lost 3 bases, and 12 bases lay in between. This CDR3 is built from 14 residues.

The V call is TRBV19, the J call TRBJ2-3, with 12 bases aligning to TRBD2. CDR1 and CDR2 from the germline V gene are LNHDA and SQIVND (reference sequence). The CDR3 length is 15 residues. The trim removed 7 bases at V and 3 bases at J, leaving 5 bases unmatched. CDR3 amino acids: CASMTSGGKTDTQYF. CDR3 in DNA: TGTGCCAGTATGACTAGCGGGGGAAAGACAGATACGCAGTATTTT.

This clone appeared a single time. The chain is built from TRBV18 and TRBJ1-5, with D perhaps matching TRBD1 (5 bases). The CDR3 covers 14 residues. The V end lost 4 bases, the J end lost 3 bases, and 10 bases lay between the germline ends. Germline assignment: CDR1 KGHSH and CDR2 LQKENI. In DNA form, the CDR3 reads TGTGCCAGCTCACTGACAGTATCCAATCAGCCCCAGCATTTT. Its translation: CASSLTVSNQPQHF.

This clone showed up just once. In nucleotides, the CDR3 is TGTGCCAGCAGTCCAGGGGACCTGAACACTGAAGCTTTCTTT. Translating it yields CASSPGDLNTEAFF. V and J are TRBV28 and TRBJ1-1, with a possible D match to TRBD1 (6 bases). Germline assignment: CDR1 MDHEN and CDR2 SYDVKM. There are 14 residues in the CDR3. Trimming pared 5 bases from V and 0 bases from J, leaving 10 bases between.

This clone was detected a few times. This sequence joins TRBV5-1 and TRBJ1-4; 9 nucleotides line up with TRBD1. The CDR3 length is 14 residues. The germline gives CDR1 SGHRS, CDR2 YFSETQ. The V gene end was trimmed by 5 bases and the J gene end by 6 bases; junction bases not matched to a gene: 5. The chain's CDR3 is CASRTGTGYEKLFF. The CDR3 DNA reads as TGCGCCAGCAGAACCGGGACAGGGTATGAAAAACTGTTTTTT.

This clone was observed a few times. The chain is built from TRBV7-9 and TRBJ2-6; D not certain. The CDR3 consists of 12 residues. V gave up 8 bases and J gave up 2 bases, with 4 bases separating them. Germline-derived CDR1 and CDR2 are SEHNR and FQNEAQ (reference sequence). CDR3 loop: CASAPGANVLTF. CDR3 in DNA: TGTGCCAGCGCGCCTGGGGCCAACGTCCTGACTTTC.

In regard to this clone: Other DNA sequences of this sample code for an identical CDR3. CDR3 protein: CASSLTSGTDTQYF. DNA for the CDR3: TGTGCCAGCAGTCTGACTAGCGGCACAGATACGCAGTATTTT. The chain uses TRBV28 and TRBJ2-3; 8 nucleotides align to TRBD2. The germline V gene has CDR1 MDHEN and CDR2 SYDVKM. CDR3 length equals 14 residues. V was pared by 5 bases and J by 1 base, with 2 bases of the junction left unmatched.